This T cell receptor (beta chain) stems from a study of blood T cell repertoires in COVID-19. Study details: The cDNA or gDNA used as material had been derived from T cells, B-cell-depleted T cells, or PBMCs.

Assay: immunoSEQ multiplex PCR; the TCRdb copy retains only in-frame clones and omits some. The sample lists approximately 75,000 clones, approximately 86% occurring once. From germline, CDR1 is ENHRY and CDR2 SYGVKD. This CDR3 has 13 amino acids. V lost 8 bases and J lost 3; bases outside the gene matches: 6. The rearrangement joins TRBV10-3 to TRBJ2-7, with 8 bases that match TRBD1. The sequencing input was peripheral blood. This clonotype was sampled from a man aged 50 to 60 with acute or convalescent COVID-19. CDR3: CAIGGTGLYEQYF. CDR3 nucleotides: TGTGCCATCGGCGGGACAGGCCTCTACGAGCAGTACTTC.